This T cell receptor beta chain was obtained from a study of somatic mutations in cytotoxic T cells in rheumatoid arthritis. Looking at the study overall: The authors flow-sorted some V beta antibody-stained T-cell populations at nearly 100% purity, including V beta1+ cells that they sequenced for TCRB. General study results and limits: Clonality of CD8+ cells rose with age in rheumatoid arthritis patients but not healthy controls. The largest CD8+ clone made up over 20% of CD8+ cells in 8 of 65 patients.

Isolation of the CD4+ and CD8+ populations was accomplished via positive magnetic bead selection, with purity assessed by flow cytometry. Sequenced by immunoSEQ multiplex PCR; TCRdb stores in-frame clones only, minus some. In the table there are 12,000 or so clones, nearly 80% of which are singletons. Comment on this clone: Its antigen is as yet unknown.

In germline, CDR1 is MNHEY, CDR2 SVGAGI. The CDR3 is made up of 15 amino acids. V was shortened by 2 bases and J by 4 bases, with 12 bases between the two germline ends. The sequence came from a middle-aged man in good health. Sequenced material: CD8+ T cells sorted from blood. This chain links TRBV6-5 with TRBJ1-3, with D possibly matching TRBD1 (6 bases). This chain's CDR3 is CASSYGQGRGNTIYF. CDR3 DNA sequence: TGTGCCAGCAGTTACGGCCAGGGGAGGGGAAACACCATATATTTT.